This is a list of T cell receptor beta chains from one sample in a study of blood T cell repertoires in COVID-19. The method was immunoSEQ multiplex PCR; TCRdb's version includes in-frame clones alone and lacks a portion of them. The table has 150,000 or so clones, about 86% seen once; the top ten hold over 9%. What was sequenced was PBMCs or T cells enriched from blood (not recorded which). The receptors derive from a man in his fifties or sixties who had recovered from COVID-19. Each CDR3 is given with its conserved first and last residue. The D gene is left open where the match is weak. Clone size is stated in some rows and not others, as once, few, many or a class when expanded.

>NA|TRBJ2-3|TRBV7-9|NA
TGTGCCAGCAGCCCGAGGACAGGCACAGATACGCAGTATTTT
CASSPRTGTDTQYF
>NA|TRBJ2-7|TRBV4-3|TRBD2
TGCGCCAGCAGCCAATCTAGCGGGGGCTACGAGCAGTACTTC
CASSQSSGGYEQYF
>few|TRBJ1-1|TRBV27|NA
TGTGCCAGCAGTTTATCAACCCGGGCAGGGGAAGCTTTCTTT
CASSLSTRAGEAFF
>NA|TRBJ1-1|TRBV18|NA
TGTGCCAGCTCACCCCGGACTCAGGCTGGAGCTTTCTTT
CASSPRTQAGAFF
>NA|TRBJ1-4|TRBV12-5|TRBD1
TGTGCTAGTGGACAAACCGGGACAGGGGTCGAAAAACTGTTTTTT
CASGQTGTGVEKLFF
>NA|TRBJ2-7|TRBV13|TRBD2
TGTGCCAGCAGCTTATCGGCTAGCGGGCTTGGCGAGCAGTACTTC
CASSLSASGLGEQYF
>NA|TRBJ1-2|TRBV10-3|TRBD1
TGTGCCATCAGTGAGACGGGACAGGGTGGGAATGGCTACACCTTC
CAISETGQGGNGYTF
>NA|TRBJ1-3|TRBV5-1|TRBD1
TGCGCCAGCAGCGTACGGGACAGGAGATTTGGAAACACCATATATTTT
CASSVRDRRFGNTIYF
>NA|TRBJ1-1|TRBV5-8|TRBD1
TGTGCCAGCAGCTTGGGGGGGACAGGGACTTTCTTT
CASSLGGTGTFF
>NA|TRBJ2-7|TRBV4-1|TRBD2
TGCGCCAGCAGCCAGCGGGAGGGGGCCTTCTACGAGCAGTACTTC
CASSQREGAFYEQYF
>NA|TRBJ1-6|TRBV7-8|NA
TGTGCCAGCAGCTTATTACAGGCAACCAATTCACCCCTCCACTTT
CASSLLQATNSPLHF
>NA|TRBJ1-3|TRBV18|TRBD1
TGTGCCAGCTCCCTCGACAGGGCGCCTGGAAACACCATATATTTT
CASSLDRAPGNTIYF
>NA|TRBJ1-5|TRBV10-1|TRBD1
TGCGCCAGCGGTGGGACAGGGGTGGACGTGGGCAATCAGCCCCAGCATTTT
CASGGTGVDVGNQPQHF
>NA|TRBJ1-1|TRBV30|NA
TGTGCCTGGAAAACCCGCAGGTGGGCTGAAGCTTTCTTT
CAWKTRRWAEAFF
>NA|TRBJ1-1|TRBV7-2|NA
TGTGCCAGCAGCTTACGGGTACTGAACACTGAAGCTTTCTTT
CASSLRVLNTEAFF
>NA|TRBJ1-1|TRBV5-3|NA
TGTGCCAGAAGCTTTGAGGGGAACACTGAAGCTTTCTTT
CARSFEGNTEAFF
>NA|TRBJ2-7|TRBV28|NA
TGTGCCAGCGCACTAACTAGCTACGGCGAGCAGTACTTC
CASALTSYGEQYF
>NA|TRBJ2-7|TRBV6-5|NA
TGTGCCAGCAGTAAACTAGAAGAGCAGTACTTC
CASSKLEEQYF
>NA|TRBJ2-7|TRBV18|NA
TGTGCCAGCTCACCCCCTTCTCGGGAGCAGTACTTC
CASSPPSREQYF
>few|TRBJ2-5|TRBV4-1|TRBD2
TGCGCCAGCAGCCCTACTAGCGGGAAACAAGAGACCCAGTACTTC
CASSPTSGKQETQYF
>NA|TRBJ2-1|TRBV5-1|NA
TGCGCCAGCAGCTTTTCGGAGATCAATGAGCAGTTCTTC
CASSFSEINEQFF
>NA|TRBJ1-1|TRBV7-3|NA
TGTGCCAGCAGCTTAACTGGGGGCATGAACACTGAAGCTTTCTTT
CASSLTGGMNTEAFF
>NA|TRBJ1-5|TRBV4-3|TRBD1
TGCGCCAGCAGCCAAGAGCCGAGTAAACAGGGGGCGGATCAGCCCCAGCATTTT
CASSQEPSKQGADQPQHF
>NA|TRBJ1-2|TRBV11-2|TRBD1
TGTGCCAGCAGCGGTTCGAGGCAGGGGGCTATGTCTAACTATGGCTACACCTTC
CASSGSRQGAMSNYGYTF
>NA|TRBJ2-3|TRBV7-6|TRBD1
TGTGCCAGCAGCGGACAGGGGTTTTACGGGCAGTATTTT
CASSGQGFYGQYF
>NA|TRBJ1-2|TRBV30|TRBD1
TGTGCCTGGAGTGTCACCGGGACAGGGGATGGCTACACCTTC
CAWSVTGTGDGYTF
>NA|TRBJ2-1|TRBV14|NA
TGTGCCAGCAGCAGCAGGGGATCGGAGCAGTTCTTC
CASSSRGSEQFF
>NA|TRBJ1-5|TRBV7-9|NA
TGTGCCAGCAGCCCAGGGACAATTCCGGATCAGCCCCAGCATTTT
CASSPGTIPDQPQHF
>NA|TRBJ2-7|TRBV14|NA
TGTGCCCGCGATATCCACCCCGACAGCTACGAGCAGTACTTC
CARDIHPDSYEQYF
>once|TRBJ1-5|TRBV19|TRBD1
TGTGCCAGTAGTATGGGGGACAGGAGCAATCAGCCCCAGCATTTT
CASSMGDRSNQPQHF
>NA|TRBJ1-1|TRBV12-3/TRBV12-4|NA
TGTGCCAGCAGTTTTTTTGAGGGGGCTGAAGCTTTCTTT
CASSFFEGAEAFF
>NA|TRBJ2-5|TRBV7-2|NA
TGTGCCAGCAGCTCTCAAGAGACCCAGTACTTC
CASSSQETQYF
>NA|TRBJ1-3|TRBV13|NA
TGTGCCAGCAGCGTACAGGGATCTGGAAACACCATATATTTT
CASSVQGSGNTIYF
>NA|TRBJ1-4|TRBV27|TRBD1
TGTGCCAGCAGTCCAGGGACAGGGGGCTCGCGGGAAAAACTGTTTTTT
CASSPGTGGSREKLFF
>few|TRBJ2-3|TRBV5-4|TRBD1
TGTGCCAGCAGCTTTCAGGGGGCTAGCGATACGCAGTATTTT
CASSFQGASDTQYF
>NA|TRBJ1-4|TRBV5-1|NA
TGCGCCAGCAGCTTGGGGACAGAAAATGAAAAACTGTTTTTT
CASSLGTENEKLFF
>NA|TRBJ1-1|TRBV28|NA
TGTGCCAGCCACAGGGAAGCGGACACTGAAGCTTTCTTT
CASHREADTEAFF
>NA|TRBJ1-1|TRBV5-1|NA
TGCGCCAGCACTCTGACTCCCATGAACACTGAAGCTTTCTTT
CASTLTPMNTEAFF
>NA|TRBJ1-1|TRBV12-3/TRBV12-4|NA
TGTGCCAGCAGTTTAGATGGCAGGGCTGAAGCTTTCTTT
CASSLDGRAEAFF
>NA|TRBJ1-1|TRBV18|NA
TGTGCCAGCTCGCCTTTGGCGGGGATTGGAAACATGAACACTGAAGCTTTCTTT
CASSPLAGIGNMNTEAFF